These 6 T cell receptor beta chains came from one sample sequenced in a study of blood T cell repertoires in COVID-19. Assay: immunoSEQ multiplex PCR; the TCRdb copy retains only in-frame clones and omits some. The data show approximately 290,000 clones, around 81% seen once. The sequencing input was peripheral blood. The receptors originated from a person in their 70s with COVID-19, enrolled during active disease.

V usage is TRBV6-6 and J usage is TRBJ2-7; D perhaps matches TRBD1 (5 bases). The CDR3 sequence is 13 residues long. V lost 7 bases and J lost 3, with 13 bases in between. Germline V gene data show CDR1 as MNHNY and CDR2 as SVGAGI (reference sequence). In DNA form, the CDR3 reads TGTGCCAGCAAGCAGGGAATAGTCTACGAGCAGTACTTC. Residues: CASKQGIVYEQYF.

The table lists this clone with a count of one. CDR3 in amino acids: CASSVSPGQTTYEQYF. CDR3 nucleotide sequence: TGTGCCAGTAGCGTTTCTCCGGGACAGACGACCTACGAGCAGTACTTC. V and J are TRBV19 and TRBJ2-7, with 7 bases lining up with TRBD1. The germline V gene has CDR1 LNHDA and CDR2 SQIVND (reference sequence). The CDR3 runs 16 residues. V gave up 6 bases and J gave up 2 bases; unmatched junction bases: 13.

J is TRBJ1-4 and V is TRBV7-2; 8 nucleotides match TRBD1. V shed 2 bases and J 9 bases; nucleotides not matched to a gene: 5. The CDR3 has 14 residues. In germline, CDR1 is SGHTA, CDR2 FQGNSA. Written as DNA, the CDR3 is TGTGCCAGCAGCTTACGACAGGGGTATCAAAAACTGTTTTTT. It yields the protein CASSLRQGYQKLFF.

This CDR3 reads CASSLAGGRNTEAFF. DNA of the CDR3: TGTGCCAGCAGCTTAGCGGGGGGAAGGAACACTGAAGCTTTCTTT. This sequence joins TRBV11-3 and TRBJ1-1; a possible D gene is TRBD1 (5 bases). Germline V CDR1 and CDR2: SGHNT, YENEEA. The CDR3 runs 15 residues. V was cut by 1 base and J by 1 base, with 10 bases left in between.

This rearrangement joins TRBV6-6 to TRBJ2-7; 9 bases map to TRBD2. Germline CDR1 is MNHNY and CDR2 is SVGAGI (reference sequence). V was clipped by 1 base and J by 7 bases; unmatched bases: 5. The CDR3 consists of 14 residues. CDR3 sequence: CASSYLRGGEEQYF. Written as DNA, the CDR3 is TGTGCCAGCAGTTACTTGCGGGGGGGTGAGGAGCAGTACTTC.

The rearrangement uses TRBV28 and TRBJ1-3; perhaps TRBD1 as D (5 bases). Trimming took 1 base from V and 3 from J, leaving 16 bases between them. Per germline, CDR1 MDHEN and CDR2 SYDVKM. The CDR3 covers 17 residues. CDR3 sequence: CASSLLGQGLGGNTIYF. DNA for the CDR3: TGTGCCAGCAGTTTATTGGGGCAGGGCCTGGGTGGAAACACCATATATTTT.